At least ten counts were recorded for the clone carrying this TCR beta chain. This record comes from a study of blood T cell repertoires in COVID-19. During active infection, Seattle patients enrolled and were then monitored through disease. Profiling relied on immunoSEQ multiplex PCR, and the TCRdb table lists in-frame clones only, not all of them. The sample holds approximately 290,000 clones; roughly four fifths are singletons and the top ten take 15% to 17%. Between the trimmed V and J ends, which lost 4 bases and 3 bases, there was a span of 17 bases. In germline, CDR1 is SGHKS, CDR2 YYEKEE (reference sequence). There are 15 residues in the CDR3.

The receptor comes from a person between 65 and 79 years old with COVID-19, enrolled during active disease. The genes are TRBV5-5 and TRBJ2-7; D is unresolved. Sequences were obtained from peripheral blood. The CDR3 protein is CASSGDSSWVYEQYF. Written as DNA, the CDR3 is TGTGCCAGCAGCGGAGACTCTTCTTGGGTCTACGAGCAGTACTTC.